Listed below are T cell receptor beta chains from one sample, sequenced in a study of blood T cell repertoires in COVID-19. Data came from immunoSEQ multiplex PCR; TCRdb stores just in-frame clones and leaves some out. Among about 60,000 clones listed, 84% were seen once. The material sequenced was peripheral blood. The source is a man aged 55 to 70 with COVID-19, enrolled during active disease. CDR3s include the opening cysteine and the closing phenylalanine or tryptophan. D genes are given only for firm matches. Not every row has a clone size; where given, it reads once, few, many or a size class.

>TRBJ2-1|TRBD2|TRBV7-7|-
TGTGCCAGCAGCTTAGGGGGGAGGGATGAGCAGTTCTTC
CASSLGGRDEQFF
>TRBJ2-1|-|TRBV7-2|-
TGTGCCAGCAGCTTCCGCAGAGGTTCGGGCAATGAGCAGTTCTTC
CASSFRRGSGNEQFF
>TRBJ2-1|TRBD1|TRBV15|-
TGTGCCACCAGCAGAGATTTTACAGGGGGCGGCAATGAGCAGTTCTTC
CATSRDFTGGGNEQFF
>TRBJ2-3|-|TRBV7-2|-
TGTGCCAGCAGCTCATTAGGAGGAGATACGCAGTATTTT
CASSSLGGDTQYF
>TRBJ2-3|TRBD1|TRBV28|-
TGTGCCAGCACCTCAGCGGGACAGGGGTGGGATACGCAGTATTTT
CASTSAGQGWDTQYF
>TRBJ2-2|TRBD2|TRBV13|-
TGTGCCAGCAGCCCGGGTAGCGGGGGAAACACCGGGGAGCTGTTTTTT
CASSPGSGGNTGELFF
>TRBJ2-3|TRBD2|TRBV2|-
TGTGCCAGCAGTGGACTAGCGGGGATGAGCACAGATACGCAGTATTTT
CASSGLAGMSTDTQYF
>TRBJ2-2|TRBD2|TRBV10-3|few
TGTGCCATCAGTGAGTCGACTAGCGGGCGTATCGGGGAGCTGTTTTTT
CAISESTSGRIGELFF
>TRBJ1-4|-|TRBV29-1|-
TGCAGCGTTGATCGGGGAGCTAATGAAAAACTGTTTTTT
CSVDRGANEKLFF
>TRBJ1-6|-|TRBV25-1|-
TGTGCCAGCAGTGACGTTCAGGGGTTCGTTTCACCCCTCCACTTT
CASSDVQGFVSPLHF
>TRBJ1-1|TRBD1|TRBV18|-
TGTGCCAGCTCACCAGCCAATCCAGGGGGCCGAACTGAAGCTTTCTTT
CASSPANPGGRTEAFF
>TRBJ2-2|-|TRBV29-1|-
TGCAGCGTTGTAGGAGGAGCCACCGACACCGGGGAGCTGTTTTTT
CSVVGGATDTGELFF
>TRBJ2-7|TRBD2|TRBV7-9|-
TGTGCCAGCAGCTTTGACGGGGGGACCTACGAGCAGTACTTC
CASSFDGGTYEQYF
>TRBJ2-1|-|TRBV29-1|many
TGCAGCGTTTTTGGCGGGAATGATGAGCAGTTCTTC
CSVFGGNDEQFF
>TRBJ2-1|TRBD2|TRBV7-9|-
TGTGCCAGCAGCTTAGCGCGGTCTAGCGGGAGGAACAATGAGCAGTTCTTC
CASSLARSSGRNNEQFF